This T cell receptor (beta chain) is drawn from a study of T-cell reconstitution after alpha-beta-depleted transplantation in children. Preparation of the TCRbeta library was carried out with unique molecular identifiers. Via MiXCR, TCRdb re-called the PCR reads, giving one row per CDR3 protein. The sample records 170,000 or so distinct CDR3 sequences, around 7% being singletons. This clonotype was seen ten or more times. This TCR derives from a human donor who donated a stem cell graft to a child with Wiskott-Aldrich syndrome. The sample here was PBMCs from the stem cell graft donor, taken from the stem cell graft.

CDR3 bases: TGTGCCAGCAGACCGGGGATCGGGTATTCACCCCTCCACTTT. Protein product: CASRPGIGYSPLHF. V is TRBV28 and J is TRBJ1-6; D is undetermined. The ends were cut back, 6 bases at V and 8 bases at J, with 14 bases in the middle. CDR3 length equals 14 residues. Looked up from germline, CDR1 is MDHEN and CDR2 is SYDVKM.